The rows below give T cell receptor beta chains drawn from one sample of a study of T cell responses to AZD1222 COVID-19 vaccine. Repertoires were generated with immunoSEQ multiplex PCR, while TCRdb's copy carries only in-frame clones and drops some. The data hold approximately 150,000 clones, with about 90% observed a single time. This specimen consisted of peripheral blood, obtained 28 days after the second AZD1222 dose. Receptor source: an adult who received the AZD1222 COVID-19 vaccine. The CDR3 runs from the conserved cysteine through the conserved F or W. D genes are given only for firm matches. Clone size is not always given. Where it is, it says once, few, many or a class for expanded clones.

j_call: TRBJ1-6; d_call: TRBD1; v_call: TRBV6-4; clone_size: .; cdr3_aa: CASSDGGQVDSPLHF; cdr3_nt: TGTGCCAGCAGTGACGGGGGACAGGTGGATTCACCCCTCCACTTT
j_call: TRBJ1-5; d_call: TRBD1; v_call: TRBV18; clone_size: .; cdr3_aa: CASSPGTGGFQPQHF; cdr3_nt: TGTGCCAGCTCACCCGGGACAGGGGGCTTTCAGCCCCAGCATTTT
j_call: TRBJ2-7; d_call: .; v_call: TRBV21-1; clone_size: .; cdr3_aa: CASSKGEGRRANEQYF; cdr3_nt: TGTGCCAGCAGCAAAGGGGAAGGACGGCGAGCCAACGAGCAGTACTTC
j_call: TRBJ1-1; d_call: .; v_call: TRBV5-1; clone_size: .; cdr3_aa: CASSLRAHEAFF; cdr3_nt: TGCGCCAGCAGCTTGAGGGCCCATGAAGCTTTCTTT
j_call: TRBJ2-3; d_call: TRBD2; v_call: TRBV19; clone_size: .; cdr3_aa: CASSTLFGRGSTDTQYF; cdr3_nt: TGTGCCAGTAGTACTCTCTTTGGGCGGGGGTCCACAGATACGCAGTATTTT
j_call: TRBJ2-2; d_call: TRBD2; v_call: TRBV5-4; clone_size: few; cdr3_aa: CASRVAGGNTGELFF; cdr3_nt: TGTGCCAGCAGAGTAGCGGGGGGGAACACCGGGGAGCTGTTTTTT
j_call: TRBJ1-5; d_call: .; v_call: TRBV21-1; clone_size: .; cdr3_aa: CASSKGGTGDDQPQHF; cdr3_nt: TGTGCCAGCAGCAAAGGGGGGACAGGGGATGATCAGCCCCAGCATTTT
j_call: TRBJ1-2; d_call: .; v_call: TRBV27; clone_size: .; cdr3_aa: CASSPIGAGGRIGYTF; cdr3_nt: TGTGCCAGCAGTCCAATCGGGGCGGGGGGTAGAATTGGCTACACCTTC
j_call: TRBJ2-1; d_call: TRBD2; v_call: TRBV18; clone_size: .; cdr3_aa: CASSPLSGREQFF; cdr3_nt: TGTGCCAGCTCACCACTTAGCGGGAGGGAGCAGTTCTTC
j_call: TRBJ1-2; d_call: TRBD1; v_call: TRBV19; clone_size: .; cdr3_aa: CASGDRAAYGYTF; cdr3_nt: TGTGCCAGTGGGGACAGGGCAGCCTATGGCTACACCTTC